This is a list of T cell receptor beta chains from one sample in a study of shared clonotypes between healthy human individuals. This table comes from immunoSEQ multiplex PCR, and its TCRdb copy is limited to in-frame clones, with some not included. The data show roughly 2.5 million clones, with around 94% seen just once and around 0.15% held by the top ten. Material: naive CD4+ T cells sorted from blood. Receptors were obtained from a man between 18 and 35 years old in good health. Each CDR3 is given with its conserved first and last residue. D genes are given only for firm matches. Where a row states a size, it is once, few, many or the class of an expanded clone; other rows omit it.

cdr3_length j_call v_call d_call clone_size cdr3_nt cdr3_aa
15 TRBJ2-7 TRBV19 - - TGTGCCAGTGGGAGGACAGGCGCGAGCTCCTACGAGCAGTACTTC CASGRTGASSYEQYF
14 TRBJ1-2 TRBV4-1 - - TGCGCCAGCAGCCAAGATCAGGGGAGGCAAGGCTACACCTTC CASSQDQGRQGYTF
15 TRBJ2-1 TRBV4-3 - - TGCGCCAGCAGCCAAGGGCGGTCGCCGAACAATGAGCAGTTCTTC CASSQGRSPNNEQFF
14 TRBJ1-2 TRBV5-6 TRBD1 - TGTGCCAGCAGCTCGGGGACAGGGGGCTATGGCTACACCTTC CASSSGTGGYGYTF
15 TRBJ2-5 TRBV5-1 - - TGCGCCAGCAGCATTGAGTCTGGGGGGCAAGAGACCCAGTACTTC CASSIESGGQETQYF
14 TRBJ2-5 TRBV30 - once TGTGCCTGGAGTGTAATAAGGGGCTCGGAGACCCAGTACTTC CAWSVIRGSETQYF
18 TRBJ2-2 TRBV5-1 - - TGCGCCAGCAGCTTGGCCGGGTCCTCCCTGGGGAACACCGGGGAGCTGTTTTTT CASSLAGSSLGNTGELFF
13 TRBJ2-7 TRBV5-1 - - TGCGCCAGCAGCTTGACGGCCGCCTGGGAGCAGTACTTC CASSLTAAWEQYF
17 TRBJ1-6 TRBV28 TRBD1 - TGTGCCAGCAGTCGTCCCGGGACAGGGAACTATAATTCACCCCTCCACTTT CASSRPGTGNYNSPLHF
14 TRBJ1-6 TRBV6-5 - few TGTGCCAGCAGCCACCTACAGGGAGATTCACCCCTCCACTTT CASSHLQGDSPLHF
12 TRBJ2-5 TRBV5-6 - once TGTGCCAGCAGCTTGGTTCCAGAGACCCAGTACTTC CASSLVPETQYF
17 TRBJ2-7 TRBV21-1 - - TGTGCCAGCAGCAAAGGGGACGGGACAAAAGGCGCCTACGAGCAGTACTTC CASSKGDGTKGAYEQYF
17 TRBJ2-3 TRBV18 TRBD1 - TGTGCCAGCTCACCATACCTGGACAGGGCGAGCACAGATACGCAGTATTTT CASSPYLDRASTDTQYF
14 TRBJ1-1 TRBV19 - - TGTGCCAGTAGTATCCACAATATGAACACTGAAGCTTTCTTT CASSIHNMNTEAFF
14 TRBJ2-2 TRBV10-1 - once TGCGCCAGCAGCCTTAGACAGTTCACCGGGGAGCTGTTTTTT CASSLRQFTGELFF
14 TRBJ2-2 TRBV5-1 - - TGCGCCAGCAGCTTGGGGGCATCCACCGGGGAGCTGTTTTTT CASSLGASTGELFF
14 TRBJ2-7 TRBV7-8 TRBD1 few TGTGCCAGCAGCTTAGTCGGACAGGACTACGAGCAGTACTTC CASSLVGQDYEQYF
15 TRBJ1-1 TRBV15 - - TGTGCCACCAGCAGAGACCCCAGTGTGAACACTGAAGCTTTCTTT CATSRDPSVNTEAFF